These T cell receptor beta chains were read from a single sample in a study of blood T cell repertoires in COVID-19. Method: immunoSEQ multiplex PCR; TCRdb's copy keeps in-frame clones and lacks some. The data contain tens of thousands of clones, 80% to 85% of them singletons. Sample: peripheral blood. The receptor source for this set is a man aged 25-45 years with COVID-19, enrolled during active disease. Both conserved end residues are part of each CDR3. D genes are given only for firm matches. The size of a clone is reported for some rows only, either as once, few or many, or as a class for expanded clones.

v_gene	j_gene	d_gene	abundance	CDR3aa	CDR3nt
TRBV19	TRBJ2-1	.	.	CASSIWATPYNEQFF	TGTGCCAGTAGTATCTGGGCCACTCCCTACAATGAGCAGTTCTTC
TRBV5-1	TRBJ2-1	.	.	CATRLPHGNEQFF	TGCGCCACCAGACTTCCTCACGGGAATGAGCAGTTCTTC
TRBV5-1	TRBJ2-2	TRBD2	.	CASSDRLALNTGELFF	TGCGCCAGCAGCGATCGACTAGCGCTAAACACCGGGGAGCTGTTTTTT
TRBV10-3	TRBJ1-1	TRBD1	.	CAIRGTGGGGNTEAFF	TGTGCCATCAGGGGGACAGGGGGCGGTGGGAACACTGAAGCTTTCTTT
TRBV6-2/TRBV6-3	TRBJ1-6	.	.	CASSYRGQPLHF	TGTGCCAGCAGTTACAGGGGACAACCCCTCCACTTT
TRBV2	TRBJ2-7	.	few	CASSEYRVSYEQYF	TGTGCCAGCAGTGAATACCGGGTCTCCTACGAGCAGTACTTC
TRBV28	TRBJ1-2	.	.	CASSIRRFRGVGGYTF	TGTGCCAGCAGTATAAGACGGTTCAGGGGAGTCGGTGGCTACACCTTC
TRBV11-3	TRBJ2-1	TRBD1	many	CASSDLTGGSYNEQFF	TGTGCCAGCAGCGACCTGACAGGGGGCTCCTACAATGAGCAGTTCTTC
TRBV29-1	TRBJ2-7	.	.	CSVEGIQGGNYEQYF	TGCAGCGTTGAAGGGATACAGGGGGGGAACTACGAGCAGTACTTC
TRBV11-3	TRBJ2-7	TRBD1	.	CASSPNGATGGYEQYF	TGTGCCAGCAGTCCCAATGGGGCGACAGGGGGCTACGAGCAGTACTTC
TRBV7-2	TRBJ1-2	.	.	CASSLVQVRYGYTF	TGTGCCAGCAGCTTAGTGCAGGTTCGATATGGCTACACCTTC
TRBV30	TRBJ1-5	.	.	CAWPGHRNQPQHF	TGTGCCTGGCCGGGACACAGAAATCAGCCCCAGCATTTT
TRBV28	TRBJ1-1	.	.	CASSLLPPTNTEAFF	TGTGCCAGCAGTTTACTCCCCCCTACGAACACTGAAGCTTTCTTT
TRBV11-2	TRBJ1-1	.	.	CASSLIEDTEAFF	TGTGCCAGCAGCTTAATAGAAGACACTGAAGCTTTCTTT
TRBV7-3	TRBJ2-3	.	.	CASSPAGLDTQYF	TGTGCCAGCAGCCCAGCTGGACTAGATACGCAGTATTTT
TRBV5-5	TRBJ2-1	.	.	CASSFAGRIYNEQFF	TGTGCCAGCAGCTTTGCGGGACGGATATACAATGAGCAGTTCTTC
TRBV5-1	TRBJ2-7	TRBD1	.	CASSLGQGAHEQYF	TGCGCCAGCAGCTTGGGACAGGGGGCGCACGAGCAGTACTTC
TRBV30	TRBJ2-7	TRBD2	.	CAWSKLAGGGGNEQYF	TGTGCCTGGAGTAAACTAGCGGGAGGGGGAGGAAACGAGCAGTACTTC
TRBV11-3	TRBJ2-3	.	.	CASSLSGSTDTQYF	TGTGCCAGCAGCCTAAGCGGGAGCACAGATACGCAGTATTTT
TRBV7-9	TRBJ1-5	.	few	CASSLEGAGRPQHF	TGTGCCAGCAGCTTAGAAGGGGCAGGGCGGCCCCAGCATTTT
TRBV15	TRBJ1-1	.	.	CATSRDRNPEAFF	TGTGCCACCAGCAGAGACAGAAACCCTGAAGCTTTCTTT
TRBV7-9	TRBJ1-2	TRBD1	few	CASSYQGDYGYTF	TGTGCCAGCAGTTACCAGGGGGACTATGGCTACACCTTC
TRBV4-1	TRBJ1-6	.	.	CASSQDLGTSSYNSPLHF	TGCGCCAGCAGCCAAGATCTTGGCACCAGCTCCTATAATTCACCCCTCCACTTT
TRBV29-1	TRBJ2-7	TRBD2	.	CSVGGAGGGLSYEQYF	TGCAGCGTTGGGGGGGCGGGGGGGGGTTTGTCCTACGAGCAGTACTTC
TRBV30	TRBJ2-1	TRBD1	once	CAWSVGQGATNEQFF	TGTGCCTGGAGCGTGGGACAGGGGGCCACCAATGAGCAGTTCTTC
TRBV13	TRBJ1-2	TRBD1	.	CASSYRTGGVGPYGYTF	TGTGCCAGCAGCTACAGGACAGGGGGCGTTGGTCCCTATGGCTACACCTTC
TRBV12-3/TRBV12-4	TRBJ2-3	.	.	CASSPLTQYF	TGTGCCAGCAGCCCGTTGACGCAGTATTTT
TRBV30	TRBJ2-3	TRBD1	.	CAWTGQGADTQYF	TGTGCCTGGACGGGACAGGGGGCAGATACGCAGTATTTT
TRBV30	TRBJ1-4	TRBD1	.	CAWSVLAGGEKLFF	TGTGCCTGGAGTGTACTTGCAGGGGGAGAAAAACTGTTTTTT
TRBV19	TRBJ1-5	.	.	CASSTMQGQGQPQHF	TGTGCCAGTAGTACGATGCAGGGGCAGGGACAGCCCCAGCATTTT
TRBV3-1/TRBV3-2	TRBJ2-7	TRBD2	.	CASSPLGPSGYHSYEQYF	TGTGCCAGCAGCCCCCTGGGGCCTAGCGGGTACCACTCCTACGAGCAGTACTTC
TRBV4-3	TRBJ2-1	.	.	CASSQGDLAYNEQFF	TGCGCCAGCAGCCAAGGGGACTTAGCCTACAATGAGCAGTTCTTC
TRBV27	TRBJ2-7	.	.	CASSLRGTYEQYF	TGTGCCAGCAGTTTAAGGGGGACCTACGAGCAGTACTTC
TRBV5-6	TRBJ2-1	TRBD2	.	CASRMGGTPKRDEQFF	TGTGCCAGCAGAATGGGGGGGACGCCCAAGAGGGATGAGCAGTTCTTC
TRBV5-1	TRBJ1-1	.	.	CASMFDSNTEAFF	TGCGCCAGCATGTTCGACAGCAACACTGAAGCTTTCTTT
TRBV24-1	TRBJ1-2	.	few	CATSDQLHGYTF	TGTGCCACCAGTGATCAACTGCATGGCTACACCTTC
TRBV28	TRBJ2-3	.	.	CASSPTSGVLDTQYF	TGTGCCAGCAGTCCCACCAGCGGTGTATTGGATACGCAGTATTTT
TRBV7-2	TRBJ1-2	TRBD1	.	CASSYSFPWQGGNYGYTF	TGTGCCAGCAGCTACTCGTTTCCCTGGCAGGGGGGTAACTATGGCTACACCTTC
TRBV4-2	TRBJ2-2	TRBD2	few	CASSQGSGGSRELFF	TGTGCCAGCAGCCAAGGGAGCGGGGGCAGCCGGGAGCTGTTTTTT
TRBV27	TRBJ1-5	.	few	CASRSGGGGQPQHF	TGTGCCAGCAGGAGTGGGGGCGGGGGTCAGCCCCAGCATTTT
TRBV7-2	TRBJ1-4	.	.	CASSEGGRDNEKLFF	TGTGCCAGCAGCGAAGGCGGACGGGATAATGAAAAACTGTTTTTT
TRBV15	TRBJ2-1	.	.	CATSRDNLDSASYNEQFF	TGTGCCACCAGCAGAGATAATTTGGATAGCGCCTCCTACAATGAGCAGTTCTTC
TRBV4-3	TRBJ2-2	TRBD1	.	CASSRYHRGAGELFF	TGCGCCAGCAGCCGGTATCACAGGGGCGCCGGGGAGCTGTTTTTT